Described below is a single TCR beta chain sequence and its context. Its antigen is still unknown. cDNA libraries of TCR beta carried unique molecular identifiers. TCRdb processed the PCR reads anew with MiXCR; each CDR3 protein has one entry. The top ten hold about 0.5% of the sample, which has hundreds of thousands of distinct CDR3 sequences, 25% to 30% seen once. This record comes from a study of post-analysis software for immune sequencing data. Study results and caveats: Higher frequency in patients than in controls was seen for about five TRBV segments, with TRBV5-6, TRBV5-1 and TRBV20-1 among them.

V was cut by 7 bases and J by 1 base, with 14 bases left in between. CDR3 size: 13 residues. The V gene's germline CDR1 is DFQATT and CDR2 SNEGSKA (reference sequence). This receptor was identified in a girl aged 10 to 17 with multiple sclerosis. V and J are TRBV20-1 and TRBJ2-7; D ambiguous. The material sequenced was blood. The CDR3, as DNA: TGCAGTGTTTCCGGACCCGCGTCCTACGAGCAGTACTTC. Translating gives CSVSGPASYEQYF.